This is a list of T cell receptor beta chains from one sample in a study of blood T cell repertoires in COVID-19. Sequenced by immunoSEQ multiplex PCR; TCRdb stores in-frame clones only, minus some. The table lists about 300,000 clones, 85% to 90% of them singletons. Sample: PBMCs or T cells enriched from blood (not recorded which). These receptors were collected from a woman between 18 and 30 years old with acute COVID-19. Each CDR3 is given with its conserved first and last residue. The D gene is left open where the match is weak. Rows may omit the clone size; those that give it use once, few, many or a size class.

j_call: TRBJ2-1
d_call: NA
clone_size: few
v_call: TRBV28
cdr3_nt: TGTGCCAGCAGTTTTCCACAGAACAATGAGCAGTTCTTC
cdr3_aa: CASSFPQNNEQFF

j_call: TRBJ2-7
d_call: TRBD1
clone_size: NA
v_call: TRBV6-1
cdr3_nt: TGTGCCAGCAGTGAAGCCCCCCCAGCAGGGGGCTCCTACGAGCAGTACTTC
cdr3_aa: CASSEAPPAGGSYEQYF

j_call: TRBJ1-6
d_call: TRBD1
clone_size: NA
v_call: TRBV5-5
cdr3_nt: TGTGCCAGCAGCTCCGAGGGGACAGGGACCTCACCCCTCCACTTT
cdr3_aa: CASSSEGTGTSPLHF

j_call: TRBJ1-1
d_call: NA
clone_size: NA
v_call: TRBV3-1/TRBV3-2
cdr3_nt: TGTGCCAGCAGCATACAGGGAGACACTGAAGCTTTCTTT
cdr3_aa: CASSIQGDTEAFF

j_call: TRBJ1-3
d_call: NA
clone_size: NA
v_call: TRBV28
cdr3_nt: TGTGCCAGCAGAAATCAGGGCTCTGGAAACACCATATATTTT
cdr3_aa: CASRNQGSGNTIYF

j_call: TRBJ2-1
d_call: NA
clone_size: NA
v_call: TRBV28
cdr3_nt: TGTGCCAGCGGCAATACCAATGAGCAGTTCTTC
cdr3_aa: CASGNTNEQFF

j_call: TRBJ2-2
d_call: NA
clone_size: NA
v_call: TRBV14
cdr3_nt: TGTGCCAGCAGTCTCTACACCGGGGAGCTGTTTTTT
cdr3_aa: CASSLYTGELFF

j_call: TRBJ1-5
d_call: NA
clone_size: NA
v_call: TRBV5-4
cdr3_nt: TGTGCCAGCAGCTTGCGACAGGATAGCAATCAGCCCCAGCATTTT
cdr3_aa: CASSLRQDSNQPQHF

j_call: TRBJ2-5
d_call: TRBD1
clone_size: once
v_call: TRBV12-5
cdr3_nt: TGTGCTAGTGGTTTGGTACAGGGGGCCCTCCAAGAGACCCAGTACTTC
cdr3_aa: CASGLVQGALQETQYF

j_call: TRBJ2-5
d_call: TRBD2
clone_size: once
v_call: TRBV4-1
cdr3_nt: TGCGCCAGCAGCCGCGGGACTAGCGGGAAGGAGACCCAGTACTTC
cdr3_aa: CASSRGTSGKETQYF

j_call: TRBJ2-7
d_call: NA
clone_size: NA
v_call: TRBV28
cdr3_nt: TGTGCCAGCAGTCCTACAGGGAGACTTTACGTCGAGCAGTACTTC
cdr3_aa: CASSPTGRLYVEQYF

j_call: TRBJ2-3
d_call: TRBD2
clone_size: NA
v_call: TRBV27
cdr3_nt: TGTGCCAGCAGTTTAAACGGGAGGGCCAGTGTAGATACGCAGTATTTT
cdr3_aa: CASSLNGRASVDTQYF

j_call: TRBJ1-2
d_call: NA
clone_size: NA
v_call: TRBV28
cdr3_nt: TGTGCCAGCTCTGGCTACTATGGCTACACCTTC
cdr3_aa: CASSGYYGYTF

j_call: TRBJ2-1
d_call: TRBD2
clone_size: NA
v_call: TRBV13
cdr3_nt: TGTGCCAGCAGCTTCCCCAATAGCGGGAGCTCCTACAATGAGCAGTTCTTC
cdr3_aa: CASSFPNSGSSYNEQFF

j_call: TRBJ2-3
d_call: NA
clone_size: NA
v_call: TRBV28
cdr3_nt: TGTGCCAGCAGCCCCTGGGCCCCGGCAGATACGCAGTATTTT
cdr3_aa: CASSPWAPADTQYF

j_call: TRBJ1-1
d_call: NA
clone_size: NA
v_call: TRBV15
cdr3_nt: TGTGCCACCAGGGATCGCAGGGTGACTGAAGCTTTCTTT
cdr3_aa: CATRDRRVTEAFF

j_call: TRBJ2-3
d_call: TRBD1
clone_size: NA
v_call: TRBV28
cdr3_nt: TGTGCCAGCAGTCTCGGGACAGGGGACACAGATACGCAGTATTTT
cdr3_aa: CASSLGTGDTDTQYF

j_call: TRBJ2-2
d_call: NA
clone_size: NA
v_call: TRBV5-5
cdr3_nt: TGTGCCAGCAGCTTGGACCCTACGAGGTTCCGGGAGCTGTTTTTT
cdr3_aa: CASSLDPTRFRELFF

j_call: TRBJ2-1
d_call: NA
clone_size: NA
v_call: TRBV12-3/TRBV12-4
cdr3_nt: TGTGCCAGCAGTCATACTCGGCAGTTCTTC
cdr3_aa: CASSHTRQFF

j_call: TRBJ1-5
d_call: NA
clone_size: once
v_call: TRBV3-1/TRBV3-2
cdr3_nt: TGTGCCAGCTCCTGGGGGGGAGAGAGCAATCAGCCCCAGCATTTT
cdr3_aa: CASSWGGESNQPQHF

j_call: TRBJ1-1
d_call: TRBD1
clone_size: NA
v_call: TRBV25-1
cdr3_nt: TGTGCCAGCAGTGAGTATGGGACAGGGATGACTGAAGCTTTCTTT
cdr3_aa: CASSEYGTGMTEAFF

j_call: TRBJ2-1
d_call: TRBD2
clone_size: NA
v_call: TRBV7-8
cdr3_nt: TGTGCCAGCAGCTCTCCCCCGACTAGCGGGAGTGGAGAGCAGTTCTTC
cdr3_aa: CASSSPPTSGSGEQFF

j_call: TRBJ1-2
d_call: NA
clone_size: once
v_call: TRBV25-1
cdr3_nt: TGTGCCAGCAGTGGGGCCGGGACACACTATGGCTACACCTTC
cdr3_aa: CASSGAGTHYGYTF

j_call: TRBJ2-7
d_call: TRBD1
clone_size: NA
v_call: TRBV19
cdr3_nt: TGTGCCAGTAGTATAACGGGACAGAGCTACGAGCAGTACTTC
cdr3_aa: CASSITGQSYEQYF

j_call: TRBJ2-1
d_call: TRBD2
clone_size: NA
v_call: TRBV7-3
cdr3_nt: TGTGCCAGCAGCCGCTGGGGTAGCGGGAAGGGTGAGCAGTTCTTC
cdr3_aa: CASSRWGSGKGEQFF

j_call: TRBJ1-5
d_call: NA
clone_size: NA
v_call: TRBV24-1
cdr3_nt: TGTGCCACCAGTCCGGGGTACGGCAATCAGCCCCAGCATTTT
cdr3_aa: CATSPGYGNQPQHF

j_call: TRBJ2-7
d_call: TRBD1
clone_size: NA
v_call: TRBV28
cdr3_nt: TGTGCCAGTTCGACAGGGGGCCCCTACGAGCAGTACTTC
cdr3_aa: CASSTGGPYEQYF

j_call: TRBJ1-1
d_call: NA
clone_size: NA
v_call: TRBV9
cdr3_nt: TGTGCCAGCAGCGTAGCTGACACTGAAGCTTTCTTT
cdr3_aa: CASSVADTEAFF

j_call: TRBJ2-3
d_call: TRBD2
clone_size: NA
v_call: TRBV18
cdr3_nt: TGTGCCAGCTCACTGCTAGCGAGCGGGGAAGGAGATACGCAGTATTTT
cdr3_aa: CASSLLASGEGDTQYF

j_call: TRBJ2-2
d_call: NA
clone_size: NA
v_call: TRBV28
cdr3_nt: TGTGCCAGCAGTTTACGAGGGGGGGCGAACACCGGGGAGCTGTTTTTT
cdr3_aa: CASSLRGGANTGELFF

j_call: TRBJ1-2
d_call: TRBD1
clone_size: NA
v_call: TRBV28
cdr3_nt: TGTGCCAGCAGTATCGGGACAGGGGACGGCTACACCTTC
cdr3_aa: CASSIGTGDGYTF

j_call: TRBJ1-6
d_call: NA
clone_size: NA
v_call: TRBV21-1
cdr3_nt: TGTGCCAGCAGCAAAGGACTAAGGACGTACTCACCCCTCCACTTT
cdr3_aa: CASSKGLRTYSPLHF

j_call: TRBJ2-1
d_call: NA
clone_size: NA
v_call: TRBV30
cdr3_nt: TGTGCCTGGAGTGGAGGGTTCTATGAGCAGTTCTTC
cdr3_aa: CAWSGGFYEQFF

j_call: TRBJ1-5
d_call: NA
clone_size: NA
v_call: TRBV3-1/TRBV3-2
cdr3_nt: TGTGCCAGCAGCCAACGGGAGACGGGGGCCCAGCATTTT
cdr3_aa: CASSQRETGAQHF

j_call: TRBJ2-7
d_call: NA
clone_size: NA
v_call: TRBV19
cdr3_nt: TGTGCCAGTAGGGACGAGGGCGAGCAGTACTTC
cdr3_aa: CASRDEGEQYF

j_call: TRBJ1-2
d_call: NA
clone_size: once
v_call: TRBV27
cdr3_nt: TGTGCCAGCAGTTCCCTGGACAGTAACTATGGCTACACCTTC
cdr3_aa: CASSSLDSNYGYTF